The rows below give T cell receptor beta chains drawn from one sample of a study of T-cell reconstitution after alpha-beta-depleted transplantation in children. One entry per CDR3 protein results from TCRdb running MiXCR on the PCR reads. In the table there are approximately 650,000 distinct CDR3 sequences, over 10% of which are singletons. The material was PBMCs, obtained before TCRalphabeta/CD19-depleted stem cell transplant. The receptors originated from a girl aged 2 to 10 with congenital amegakaryocytic thrombocytopenia, due to receive a stem cell transplant. CDR3s include the opening cysteine and the closing phenylalanine or tryptophan. The order of the fields is clone size, D gene, J gene, V gene, CDR3 DNA, CDR3 protein. The D gene is left open where the match is weak. Expanded clones are given a class, and other clones once, few, many or no size at all.

few,TRBD1,TRBJ2-7,TRBV20-1,TGCAGTGCAGCCCCCGGGACAGGGTTGGAGTACTACGAGCAGTACTTC,CSAAPGTGLEYYEQYF
.,.,TRBJ2-7,TRBV19,TGTGCCAGTAGTTCGGGCTCTCGGGGCTACTACGAGCAGTACTTC,CASSSGSRGYYEQYF
many,.,TRBJ2-1,TRBV2,TGTGCCAGCAGTGGGCTAGCTAGCGATGAGCAGTTCTTC,CASSGLASDEQFF
.,TRBD2,TRBJ2-7,TRBV19,TGTGCCAGTAGTATCCAGCGGGAGGGCCCCTACGAGCAGTACTTC,CASSIQREGPYEQYF
many,TRBD1,TRBJ2-5,TRBV28,TGTGCCAGCAGTTTACGAACAGGGGGACAACAAGAGACCCAGTACTTC,CASSLRTGGQQETQYF
few,.,TRBJ2-2,TRBV12-3/TRBV12-4,TGTGCCAGCAGCGAGGGACGGCGGCTCACCGGGGAGCTGTTTTTT,CASSEGRRLTGELFF
.,.,TRBJ2-1,TRBV21-1,TGTGCCAGCAGCAAATATCCTCTCTTC,CASSKYPLF
many,TRBD1,TRBJ2-7,TRBV7-9,TGTGCCAGCAGCCACCTGGGACAGGGGAACTACGAGCAGTACTTC,CASSHLGQGNYEQYF
few,TRBD2,TRBJ2-1,TRBV10-3,TGTGCCATCAGTGAATCGGTAGCGGGAAGGCAGTTCTTC,CAISESVAGRQFF
many,TRBD1,TRBJ1-2,TRBV29-1,TGCAGCGTTGCCGGACAGGGATCCTATGGCTACACCTTC,CSVAGQGSYGYTF
many,.,TRBJ2-2,TRBV5-1,TGCGCCAGCAGCTTTGGGGGCGTCACCGGGGAGCTGTTTTTT,CASSFGGVTGELFF
few,.,TRBJ2-1,TRBV27,TGTGCCAGCAGTTTATCGGGGGTGGCTGAGCAGTTCTTC,CASSLSGVAEQFF
.,TRBD1,TRBJ1-5,TRBV20-1,TGCAGTGCTCAGCGACAGGGGGCTTATCAGCCCCAGCATTTT,CSAQRQGAYQPQHF
few,.,TRBJ2-7,TRBV10-3,TGTGCCATCAGGCCGGGGGACAGCTCCTACGAGCAGTACTTC,CAIRPGDSSYEQYF
.,.,TRBJ2-7,TRBV12-3/TRBV12-4,TGTGCCAGCAGTTTAATTGATCTCCGAGTGGACGAGCAGTACTTC,CASSLIDLRVDEQYF
many,TRBD1,TRBJ2-2,TRBV29-1,TGCAGCGTTGAAGGGCCCTGGACAGGGGAAGCCGGGGAGCTGTTTTTT,CSVEGPWTGEAGELFF
few,TRBD2,TRBJ2-1,TRBV10-2,TGCGCCAGCAAAAGCGGGAGGGCCAATGAGCAGTTCTTC,CASKSGRANEQFF
.,.,TRBJ1-1,TRBV20-1,TGCAGTGCTAGGATAAGGGCGTTGAACACTGAAGCTTTCTTT,CSARIRALNTEAFF
.,.,TRBJ2-5,TRBV29-1,TGCAGCGTTGAAGATCTAAGGCTCTGGGCAGCTCAAGAGACCCAGTACTTC,CSVEDLRLWAAQETQYF
many,TRBD2,TRBJ2-1,TRBV27,TGTGCCAGCAGTTTACTCGGGACTAGCGGGAACAATGAGCAGTTCTTC,CASSLLGTSGNNEQFF
.,TRBD2,TRBJ2-2,TRBV7-9,TGTGCCAGCAGCCTACCGAGTGCGGGAGACACCGGGGAGCTGTTTTTT,CASSLPSAGDTGELFF
many,.,TRBJ1-1,TRBV3-1,TGTGCCAGCAGCAAAGGGGGTGAAGCTTTCTTT,CASSKGGEAFF
.,TRBD2,TRBJ2-1,TRBV20-1,TGCAGTGCCGCTGGACTAGATACATATTACAATGAGCAGTTCTTC,CSAAGLDTYYNEQFF
few,TRBD2,TRBJ2-1,TRBV12-3/TRBV12-4,TGTGCCAGCAGTTTAGACGGACTAGCGGCAAGCTCCTACAATGAGCAGTTCTTC,CASSLDGLAASSYNEQFF
.,TRBD2,TRBJ2-3,TRBV5-1,TGCGCCAGCAGCCCTCCTACTAGCGGGAGCGGCACAGATACGCAGTATTTT,CASSPPTSGSGTDTQYF
.,TRBD2,TRBJ2-1,TRBV7-8,TGTGCCAGCAGCTCCCTTAGCGGGATGACCTACAATGAGCAGTTCTTC,CASSSLSGMTYNEQFF
many,.,TRBJ1-1,TRBV5-5,TGTGCCAGCAGCTTAGTAGTGTCTGAAGCTTTCTTT,CASSLVVSEAFF
many,.,TRBJ2-7,TRBV7-9,TGTGCCAGCAGCTTAGCTCACGGAGTATCCTACGAGCAGTACTTC,CASSLAHGVSYEQYF
.,.,TRBJ2-1,TRBV5-1,TGCGCCAGCAGCTTGCTCGGGATGAGCTCCTACAATGAGCAGTTCTTC,CASSLLGMSSYNEQFF
many,.,TRBJ2-5,TRBV12-3/TRBV12-4,TGTGCCAGCAGCCCTAGGATCGGGGGTCTTGATAAAGAGACCCAGTACTTC,CASSPRIGGLDKETQYF
many,.,TRBJ2-7,TRBV5-1,TGCGCCAGCAGCTTTCGGTCGAACGGGGCCCTAAGCTCCCTATACGAGCAGTACTTC,CASSFRSNGALSSLYEQYF
many,.,TRBJ2-3,TRBV12-3/TRBV12-4,TGTGCCAGCAGTTTAGCCCCCTTCACCACCGATACGCAGTATTTT,CASSLAPFTTDTQYF
.,TRBD1,TRBJ2-6,TRBV11-2,TGTGCCAGCAGCTTAGGGGTCCCTGGGGGACAGAGTACCTCTGGGGCCAACGTCCTGACTTTC,CASSLGVPGGQSTSGANVLTF
many,.,TRBJ2-3,TRBV6-5,TGTGCCAGCGGTTTAGATACGCAGTATTTT,CASGLDTQYF
.,.,TRBJ2-1,TRBV5-1,TGCGCCAGCACAGCGAATGGGAATGAGCAGTTCTTC,CASTANGNEQFF
many,TRBD2,TRBJ2-1,TRBV9,TGTGCCAGCAGCCCCGAGCGGGGATGGGACTACAATGAGCAGTTCTTC,CASSPERGWDYNEQFF
.,.,TRBJ2-4,TRBV11-1,TGTGCCAGCAGCCCCTACCTTTCGGACATCACTGATATAACCAAAAACATTCAGTACTTC,CASSPYLSDITDITKNIQYF
few,.,TRBJ2-7,TRBV20-1,TGCAGTCCTAGTAAGGACTCGACCTACGAGCAGTACTTC,CSPSKDSTYEQYF
many,TRBD2,TRBJ2-1,TRBV27,TGTGCCAGCAGTCCGTGGGGGGGTGAGCAGTTCTTC,CASSPWGGEQFF
few,TRBD1,TRBJ2-1,TRBV28,TGTGCCAGCAGTACAGGGGGCCTTGATCCCCTTGATGAGCAGTTCTTC,CASSTGGLDPLDEQFF
many,TRBD2,TRBJ2-7,TRBV12-3/TRBV12-4,TGTGCCAGCAGTGGGCTAGCGGGAGGAGGAGAGCAGTACTTC,CASSGLAGGGEQYF